The T cell receptor beta chain under discussion was sequenced for a study of Ad26.COV2.S vaccination and SARS-CoV-2 variants. Looking at the study overall: Of the COV1001 trial arms, the Ad26.COV2.S arm included the donor. Each vaccinee took Ad26.COV2.S intramuscularly, once or twice 56 days apart.

This clone has more than one count but fewer than ten. Its antigen is as yet unknown. Treatment: roughly 20 received Ad26.COV2.S at low or high dose, single or two shots; several received placebo; per-sample allocation not given. Sampling was performed 63 days after the first vaccine or placebo injection. Aged 18-55 years, donor was enrolled in Boston in about 2020. Germline V lookup: CDR1 SGHTA, CDR2 FQGTGA. The CDR3 has 16 amino acids. Trimming cost V 5 bases and J 0 bases; bases outside gene matches: 7. Findings and limits, study-wide: Post-vaccination breadth of spike-specific CD8+ and CD4+ T cell responses was reportedly substantial.

The table came from immunoSEQ multiplex PCR; TCRdb's copy has only in-frame clones and leaves some out. The sample shows roughly 320,000 clones, around 86% of them seen only once. This sample comprised peripheral blood, obtained in a trial of Ad26.COV2.S vaccine versus placebo. This receptor was taken from a person between 18 and 65 years old who received the Ad26.COV2.S COVID-19 vaccine or a placebo. The chain is built from TRBV7-3 and TRBJ2-7, with 10 bases fitting TRBD1. The CDR3 DNA follows: TGTGCCAGCAGCCCTAACGGGGACAGGGGCTCCTACGAGCAGTACTTC. Translated: CASSPNGDRGSYEQYF.